The clone carrying this T cell receptor (beta chain) has just a few counts. The sample belongs to a study of blood T cells in healthy people across ages. Study-wide context: Template switching caught about one barcoded beta molecule for each two T cells.

Combining a sample-barcoded 5' primer with a J-beta primer mix, a second PCR ran for about 7 to 11 cycles. Via MiXCR, TCRdb re-called the 5' RACE reads, giving one row per CDR3 protein. The profile shows roughly 1.9 million distinct CDR3 sequences, about 39% of them singletons. Per the germline V gene, CDR1 is SEHNR and CDR2 is FQNEAQ (reference sequence). The trim removed 4 bases at V and 6 bases at J, leaving 6 bases unmatched. The CDR3 covers 15 residues. The origin of this receptor is a human donor in good health. Sequenced input: blood. J is TRBJ1-6 and V is TRBV7-9, with TRBD1 matching over 7 bases. CDR3 residues: CASSSGQAANSPLHF. The CDR3 coding sequence is TGTGCCAGCAGCTCTGGACAGGCGGCTAATTCACCCCTCCACTTT.